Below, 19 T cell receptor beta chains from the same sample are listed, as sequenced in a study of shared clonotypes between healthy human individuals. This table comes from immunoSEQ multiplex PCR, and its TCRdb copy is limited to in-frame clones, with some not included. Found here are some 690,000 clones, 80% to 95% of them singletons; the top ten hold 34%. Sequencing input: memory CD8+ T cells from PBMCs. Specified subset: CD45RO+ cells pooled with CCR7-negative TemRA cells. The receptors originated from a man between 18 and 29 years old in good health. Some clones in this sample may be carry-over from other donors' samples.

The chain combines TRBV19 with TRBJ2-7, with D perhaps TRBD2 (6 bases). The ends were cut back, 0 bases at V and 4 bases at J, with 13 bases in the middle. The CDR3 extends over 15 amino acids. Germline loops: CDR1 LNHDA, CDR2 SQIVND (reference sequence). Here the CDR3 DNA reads TGTGCCAGTAGTATAGATGATAGCGGCAGATACGAGCAGTACTTC. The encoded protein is CASSIDDSGRYEQYF. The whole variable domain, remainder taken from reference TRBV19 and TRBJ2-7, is DGGITQSPKYLFRKEGQNVTLSCEQNLNHDAMYWYRQDPGQGLRLIYYSQIVNDFQKGDIAEGYSVSREKKESFPLTVTSAQKNPTAFYLCASSIDDSGRYEQYFGPGTRLTVT.

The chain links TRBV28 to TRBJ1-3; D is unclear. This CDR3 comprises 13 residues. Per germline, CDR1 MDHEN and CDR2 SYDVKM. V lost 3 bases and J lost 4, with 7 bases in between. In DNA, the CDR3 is TGTGCCAGCAGTTTTGCGGAGGGAAACACCATATATTTT. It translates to CASSFAEGNTIYF.

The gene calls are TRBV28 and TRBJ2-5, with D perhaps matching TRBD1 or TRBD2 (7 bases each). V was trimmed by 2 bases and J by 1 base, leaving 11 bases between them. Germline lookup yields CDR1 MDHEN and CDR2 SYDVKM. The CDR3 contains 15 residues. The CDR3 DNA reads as TGTGCCAGCAGTTTACGGGGGGACAGCCAAGAGACCCAGTACTTC. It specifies CASSLRGDSQETQYF.

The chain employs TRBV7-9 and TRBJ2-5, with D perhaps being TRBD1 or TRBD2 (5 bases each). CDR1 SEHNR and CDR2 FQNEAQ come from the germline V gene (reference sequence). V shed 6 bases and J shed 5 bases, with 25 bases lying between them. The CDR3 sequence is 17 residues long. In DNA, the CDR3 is TGTGCCAGCAGGCCGAGGGAGAGAGGGGATGAAGGGGAGACCCAGTACTTC. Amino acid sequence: CASRPRERGDEGETQYF. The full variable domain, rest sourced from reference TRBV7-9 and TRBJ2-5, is DTGVSQNPRHKITKRGQNVTFRCDPISEHNRLYWYRQTLGQGPEFLTYFQNEAQLEKSRLLSDRFSAERPKGSFSTLEIQRTEQGDSAMYLCASRPRERGDEGETQYFGPGTRLLVL.

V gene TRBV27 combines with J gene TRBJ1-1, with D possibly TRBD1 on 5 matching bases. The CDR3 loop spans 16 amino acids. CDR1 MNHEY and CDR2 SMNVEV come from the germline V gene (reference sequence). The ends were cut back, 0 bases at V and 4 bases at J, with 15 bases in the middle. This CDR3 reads CASSLSRRGFGTEAFF. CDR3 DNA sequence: TGTGCCAGCAGTTTATCTCGTCGGGGGTTTGGCACTGAAGCTTTCTTT.

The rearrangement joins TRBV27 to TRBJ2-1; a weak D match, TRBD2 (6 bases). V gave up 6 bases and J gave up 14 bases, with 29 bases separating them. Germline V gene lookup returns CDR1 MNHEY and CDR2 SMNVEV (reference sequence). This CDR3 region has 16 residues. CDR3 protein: CASRERVNQLAWGEFF. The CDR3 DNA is TGTGCCAGCAGAGAAAGGGTCAATCAACTAGCATGGGGGGAGTTCTTC.

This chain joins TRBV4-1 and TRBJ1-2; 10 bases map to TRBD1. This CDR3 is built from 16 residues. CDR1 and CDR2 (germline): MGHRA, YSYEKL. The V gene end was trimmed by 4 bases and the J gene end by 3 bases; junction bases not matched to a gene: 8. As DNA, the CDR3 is TGCGCCAGCAGCCTCGACAGGGGGCGTAACTACTATGGCTACACCTTC. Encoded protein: CASSLDRGRNYYGYTF.

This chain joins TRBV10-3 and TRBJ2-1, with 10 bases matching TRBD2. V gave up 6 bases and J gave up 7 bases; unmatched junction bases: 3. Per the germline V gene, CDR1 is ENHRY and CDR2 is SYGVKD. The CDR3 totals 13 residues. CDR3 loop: CAIRASGRNEQFF. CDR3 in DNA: TGTGCCATCAGGGCTAGCGGGAGAAATGAGCAGTTCTTC.

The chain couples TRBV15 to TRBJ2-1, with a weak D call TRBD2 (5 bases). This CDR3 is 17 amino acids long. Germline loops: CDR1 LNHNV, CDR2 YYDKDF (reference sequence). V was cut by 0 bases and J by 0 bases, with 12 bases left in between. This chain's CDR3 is CATSRDRGGSSYNEQFF. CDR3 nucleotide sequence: TGTGCCACCAGCAGAGATCGTGGTGGGAGCTCCTACAATGAGCAGTTCTTC.

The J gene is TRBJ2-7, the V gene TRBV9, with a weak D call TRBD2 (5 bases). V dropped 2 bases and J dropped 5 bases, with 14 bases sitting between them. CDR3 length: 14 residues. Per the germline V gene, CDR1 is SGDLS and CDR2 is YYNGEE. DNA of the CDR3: TGTGCCAGCAGCGTCGGGAAGCCCTACGACGAGCAGTACTTC. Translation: CASSVGKPYDEQYF.

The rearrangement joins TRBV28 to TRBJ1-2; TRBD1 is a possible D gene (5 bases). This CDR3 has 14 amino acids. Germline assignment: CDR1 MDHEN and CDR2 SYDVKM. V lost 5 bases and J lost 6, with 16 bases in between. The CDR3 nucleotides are TGTGCCAGCAGTCCCCGACAGCAACCGCATGGCTACACCTTC. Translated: CASSPRQQPHGYTF.

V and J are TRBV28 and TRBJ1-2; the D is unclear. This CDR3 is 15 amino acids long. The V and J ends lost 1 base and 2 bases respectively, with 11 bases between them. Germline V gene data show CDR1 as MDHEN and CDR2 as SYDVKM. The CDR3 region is CASSLLVAQNYGYTF. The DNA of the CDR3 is TGTGCCAGCAGTTTATTGGTGGCCCAGAACTATGGCTACACCTTC.

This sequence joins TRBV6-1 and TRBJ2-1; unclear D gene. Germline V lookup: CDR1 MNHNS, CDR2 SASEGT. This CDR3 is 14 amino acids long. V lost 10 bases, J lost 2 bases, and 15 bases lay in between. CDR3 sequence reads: CATRPPGPYNEQFF. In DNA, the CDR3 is TGTGCCACCCGACCCCCAGGTCCCTACAATGAGCAGTTCTTC.

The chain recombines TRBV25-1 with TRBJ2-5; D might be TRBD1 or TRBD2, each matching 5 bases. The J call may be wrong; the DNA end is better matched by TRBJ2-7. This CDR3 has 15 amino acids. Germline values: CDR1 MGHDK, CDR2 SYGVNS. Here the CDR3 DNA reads TGTGCCAGCAGTGACGCCGGGACGGATCTCGACGAGCAGTACTTC. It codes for CASSDAGTDLDEQYF.

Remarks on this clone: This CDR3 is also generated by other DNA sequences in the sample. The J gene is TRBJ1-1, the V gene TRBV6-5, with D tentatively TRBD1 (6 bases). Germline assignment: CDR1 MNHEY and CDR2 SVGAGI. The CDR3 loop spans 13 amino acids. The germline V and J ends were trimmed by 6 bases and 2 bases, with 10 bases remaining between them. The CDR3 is CASSQGGNTEAFF. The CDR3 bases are TGTGCCAGCAGCCAAGGGGGTAACACTGAAGCTTTCTTT.

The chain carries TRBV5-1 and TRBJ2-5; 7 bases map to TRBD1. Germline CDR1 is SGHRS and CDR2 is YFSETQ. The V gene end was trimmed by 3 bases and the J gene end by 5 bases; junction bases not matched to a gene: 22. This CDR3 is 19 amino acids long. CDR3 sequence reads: CASSWPTADVKGAWETQYF. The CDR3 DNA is TGCGCCAGCAGCTGGCCCACGGCGGACGTTAAGGGGGCGTGGGAGACCCAGTACTTC.

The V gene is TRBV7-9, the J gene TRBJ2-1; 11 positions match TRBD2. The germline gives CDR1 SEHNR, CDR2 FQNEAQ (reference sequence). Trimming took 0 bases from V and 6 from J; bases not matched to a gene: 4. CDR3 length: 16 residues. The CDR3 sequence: CASSLATSGMSNEQFF. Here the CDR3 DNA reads TGTGCCAGCAGCTTAGCGACTAGCGGGATGTCCAATGAGCAGTTCTTC. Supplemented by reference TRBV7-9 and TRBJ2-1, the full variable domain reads DTGVSQNPRHKITKRGQNVTFRCDPISEHNRLYWYRQTLGQGPEFLTYFQNEAQLEKSRLLSDRFSAERPKGSFSTLEIQRTEQGDSAMYLCASSLATSGMSNEQFFGPGTRLTVL.

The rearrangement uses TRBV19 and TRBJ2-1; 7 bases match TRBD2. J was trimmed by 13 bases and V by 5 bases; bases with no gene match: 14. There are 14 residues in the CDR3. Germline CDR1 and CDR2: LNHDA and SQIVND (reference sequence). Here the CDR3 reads CASSPGTSAPSQFF. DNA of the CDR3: TGTGCCAGTAGTCCAGGAACTAGCGCCCCGAGCCAGTTCTTC.

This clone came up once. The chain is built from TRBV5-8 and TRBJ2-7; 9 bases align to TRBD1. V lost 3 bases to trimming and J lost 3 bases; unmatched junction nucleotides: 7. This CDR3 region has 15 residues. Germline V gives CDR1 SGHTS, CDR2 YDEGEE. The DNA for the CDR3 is TGTGCCAGCAGCTCGGCCGGGACAGGGTTCTACGAGCAGTACTTC. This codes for CASSSAGTGFYEQYF.